The rows below give T cell receptor beta chains drawn from one sample of a study of shared clonotypes between healthy human individuals. TCRdb's copy holds only in-frame clones and misses some; the assay was immunoSEQ multiplex PCR. The sample comprises some 2,400,000 clones, around 95% of which are singletons, and 0.1% to 0.15% rests with the top ten. Sequencing was performed on naive CD4+ T cells sorted from blood. The receptors were sampled from a man aged 18-30 years in good health. CDR3s include the opening cysteine and the closing phenylalanine or tryptophan. A D gene is named only where the DNA matches it firmly. Some rows mark clone size as missing; the rest say once, few, many or name a class of expanded clone.

V: TRBV9; J: TRBJ2-2; length: 12; D: .; size: .; CDR3: CASRRPAGELFF; DNA: TGTGCCAGCAGGAGACCGGCGGGGGAGCTGTTTTTT
V: TRBV11-1; J: TRBJ1-2; length: 14; D: TRBD1; size: .; CDR3: CASSPGQINYGYTF; DNA: TGTGCCAGCAGCCCGGGACAGATTAACTATGGCTACACCTTC
V: TRBV7-9; J: TRBJ2-3; length: 11; D: .; size: .; CDR3: CASSGTTTQYF; DNA: TGTGCCAGCAGCGGTACCACTACGCAGTATTTT
V: TRBV5-5; J: TRBJ1-1; length: 13; D: TRBD1; size: .; CDR3: CASSFDRGAEAFF; DNA: TGTGCCAGCAGTTTCGACAGGGGAGCTGAAGCTTTCTTT
V: TRBV11-2; J: TRBJ1-2; length: 13; D: TRBD1; size: once; CDR3: CASSPRQGDGYTF; DNA: TGTGCCAGCAGCCCTAGACAGGGCGACGGCTACACCTTC
V: TRBV30; J: TRBJ1-1; length: 12; D: TRBD1; size: .; CDR3: CRSKDRGTEAFF; DNA: TGTAGGTCAAAGGACAGGGGCACTGAAGCTTTCTTT
V: TRBV19; J: TRBJ2-2; length: 16; D: .; size: .; CDR3: CASSIGQGINTGELFF; DNA: TGTGCCAGTAGTATAGGGCAGGGAATAAACACCGGGGAGCTGTTTTTT
V: TRBV2; J: TRBJ1-2; length: 12; D: .; size: .; CDR3: CASSVDNYGYTF; DNA: TGTGCCAGCAGTGTGGATAACTATGGCTACACCTTC
V: TRBV2; J: TRBJ1-1; length: 15; D: TRBD1; size: .; CDR3: CASRTGTGWSTEAFF; DNA: TGTGCCAGCAGGACCGGGACAGGGTGGAGCACTGAAGCTTTCTTT
V: TRBV27; J: TRBJ2-6; length: 15; D: TRBD1; size: .; CDR3: CASSTGEKGANVLTF; DNA: TGTGCCAGCAGTACAGGGGAAAAAGGGGCCAACGTCCTGACTTTC
V: TRBV15; J: TRBJ2-7; length: 15; D: .; size: .; CDR3: CATSRRGTNSYEQYF; DNA: TGTGCCACCAGCAGGAGGGGGACGAACTCCTACGAGCAGTACTTC
V: TRBV10-3; J: TRBJ1-1; length: 13; D: .; size: .; CDR3: CAITGQQNTEAFF; DNA: TGTGCCATCACCGGACAGCAGAACACTGAAGCTTTCTTT
V: TRBV5-1; J: TRBJ2-3; length: 16; D: TRBD2; size: .; CDR3: CASSSGLDLNGDTQYF; DNA: TGCGCCAGCAGCTCAGGACTAGACCTTAATGGGGATACGCAGTATTTT
V: TRBV30; J: TRBJ1-2; length: 13; D: .; size: .; CDR3: CAWSKGPPYGYTF; DNA: TGTGCCTGGAGCAAGGGACCGCCGTATGGCTACACCTTC
V: TRBV10-3; J: TRBJ1-1; length: 14; D: .; size: .; CDR3: CAISVAGPNTEAFF; DNA: TGTGCCATCAGTGTGGCAGGGCCGAACACTGAAGCTTTCTTT